These 25 T cell receptor beta chains originate from one sample sequenced in a study of cytomegalovirus exposure and HLA in healthy donors. The PCR was carried out with 60 Vbeta primers and 13 Jbeta primers. The repertoire was sequenced with immunoSEQ multiplex PCR; TCRdb's copy has only in-frame clones and lacks some. The data hold about 170,000 clones, with 82% observed a single time. Sequences were obtained from PBMCs. Source of these receptors: a male donor in good health and CMV-seronegative.

The chain recombines TRBV11-1 with TRBJ2-1, with 10 bases lining up with TRBD2. The V gene end was trimmed by 2 bases and the J gene end by 9 bases; junction bases not matched to a gene: 10. CDR1 SGHAT and CDR2 FQDESV come from the germline V gene (reference sequence). The CDR3 spans 16 residues. CDR3 in DNA: TGTGCCAGCAGCTTATGGGCTAGCGGGGGTAGTGGTGAGCAGTTCTTC. Translating it yields CASSLWASGGSGEQFF.

This clone has only one observation. V gene TRBV7-6 combines with J gene TRBJ2-5, with D maybe TRBD1 (5 bases). The J call is uncertain, as TRBJ2-7 better fits the DNA end. Per the germline V gene, CDR1 is SGHVS and CDR2 is FNYEAQ. The CDR3 spans 15 residues. DNA of the CDR3: TGTGCCAGCAGCTTACGCAGGGATTCCCGCTACGAGCAGTACTTC. Translating gives CASSLRRDSRYEQYF.

The chain has TRBV2 and TRBJ1-5; possible D gene TRBD1, 6 bases. This CDR3 is built from 13 residues. Germline V gene lookup returns CDR1 SNHLY and CDR2 FYNNEI. The DNA for the CDR3 is TGTGGGGGGACAACAGAATACAATCAGCCCCAGCATTTT. It specifies CGGTTEYNQPQHF.

The genes are TRBV7-3 and TRBJ2-1, with 8 bases matching TRBD2. The trim removed 5 bases at V and 5 bases at J, leaving 11 bases unmatched. Germline CDR1 and CDR2: SGHTA and FQGTGA. This CDR3 spans 16 amino acids. CDR3 region: CASSPRGGAGDNEQFF. The CDR3 DNA is TGTGCCAGCAGCCCCCGGGGTGGAGCGGGAGACAATGAGCAGTTCTTC.

The chain links TRBV11-2 to TRBJ1-1; the D is unclear. V dropped 5 bases and J dropped 6 bases, with 7 bases sitting between them. This CDR3 has 11 residues. In germline, CDR1 is SGHAT, CDR2 FQNNGV. This chain's CDR3 is CASSLFAEAFF. CDR3 sequence (DNA): TGTGCCAGCAGCCTTTTCGCTGAAGCTTTCTTT. Drawing the rest from reference TRBV11-2 and TRBJ1-1, the complete variable domain is EAGVAQSPRYKIIEKRQSVAFWCNPISGHATLYWYQQILGQGPKLLIQFQNNGVVDDSQLPKDRFSAERLKGVDSTLKIQPAKLEDSAVYLCASSLFAEAFFGQGTRLTVV.

The chain uses TRBV4-2 and TRBJ2-1, with TRBD2 matching 8 bases. V lost 4 bases to trimming and J lost 10 bases; unmatched junction nucleotides: 3. Germline loops: CDR1 LGHNA, CDR2 YNFKEQ. The CDR3 has 12 residues. The CDR3 DNA sequence: TGTGCCAGCAGCCCCCGGACTAGCGAGCAGTTCTTC. As protein: CASSPRTSEQFF.

The chain has TRBV7-9 and TRBJ2-5; D is uncertain. This CDR3 comprises 14 residues. Trimming removed 1 base at V and 0 bases at J, with 6 bases between. Germline V lookup: CDR1 SEHNR, CDR2 FQNEAQ (reference sequence). The CDR3 loop reads CASSLDRDQETQYF. As DNA, the CDR3 is TGTGCCAGCAGCTTAGACCGAGACCAAGAGACCCAGTACTTC.

The V and J genes are TRBV7-8 and TRBJ2-5; D perhaps matches TRBD1 (6 bases). This CDR3 spans 19 amino acids. Deletions cut 4 bases from V and 3 bases from J, with 27 bases between. Germline V gene lookup returns CDR1 SGHVS and CDR2 FQNEAQ. The CDR3 sequence is CASSSNLETGTPSKETQYF. The CDR3 nucleotides are TGTGCCAGCAGCTCTAACCTGGAAACCGGGACACCATCGAAAGAGACCCAGTACTTC.

The chain links TRBV5-6 to TRBJ1-2, with TRBD1 identical over 9 bases. The germline V gene has CDR1 SGHDT and CDR2 YYEEEE. CDR3 length: 16 residues. Germline trimming cut 6 bases from V and 4 bases from J; bases unmatched to any gene: 13. The CDR3 protein is CASKVGTGRLGYGYTF. The CDR3 nucleotides read TGTGCCAGCAAAGTCGGGACAGGGCGTCTCGGCTATGGCTACACCTTC.

V and J are TRBV19 and TRBJ1-5, with TRBD1 identical over 7 bases. CDR3 size: 16 residues. Germline CDR1 reads LNHDA; CDR2 reads SQIVND (reference sequence). V dropped 7 bases and J dropped 0; count of bases not matched to a gene: 9. In DNA form, the CDR3 reads TGTGCCAGTAAAGCTGGGACAGTCGATAGCAATCAGCCCCAGCATTTT. Its protein is CASKAGTVDSNQPQHF.

This clone was seen only once. CDR3 bases: TGTGCCAGCAGCCCCCTCTCCGGGACAAACAATGAAAAACTGTTTTTT. Translation: CASSPLSGTNNEKLFF. The chain is built from TRBV28 and TRBJ1-4; D perhaps matches TRBD1 (6 bases). Germline V gives CDR1 MDHEN, CDR2 SYDVKM. Trimming removed 6 bases at V and 5 bases at J, with 19 bases between. CDR3 length equals 16 residues. The whole variable domain, filled in from reference TRBV28 and TRBJ1-4, reads DVKVTQSSRYLVKRTGEKVFLECVQDMDHENMFWYRQDPGLGLRLIYFSYDVKMKEKGDIPEGYSVSREKKERFSLILESASTNQTSMYLCASSPLSGTNNEKLFFGSGTQLSVL.

The chain has TRBV5-1 and TRBJ1-5; D possibly corresponds to TRBD1 (5 bases). The CDR3 runs to 12 residues. Trimming removed 1 base at V and 6 bases at J, with 5 bases between. Germline CDR1 reads SGHRS; CDR2 reads YFSETQ. The CDR3 DNA reads as TGCGCCAGCAGCTTGACAGGTCAGCCCCAGCATTTT. This sequence encodes CASSLTGQPQHF.

The rearrangement joins TRBV27 to TRBJ2-7; a possible D gene is TRBD2 (5 bases). Germline values: CDR1 MNHEY, CDR2 SMNVEV (reference sequence). Trimming took 6 bases from V and 5 from J, leaving 20 bases between them. The CDR3 has 15 amino acids. The CDR3 DNA reads TGTGCCAGCAGGCGAGACCCCTCGATGACTAACGAGCAGTACTTC. It yields the protein CASRRDPSMTNEQYF.

This clone was counted a single time. The chain recombines TRBV4-2 with TRBJ2-5; D might be TRBD2 (6 bases). The CDR3 loop spans 18 amino acids. The V gene's germline CDR1 is LGHNA and CDR2 YNFKEQ. The V end was cut by 0 bases, the J end by 4 bases, with 21 bases between. CDR3 nucleotides: TGTGCCAGCAGCCAAGAAATGCTAGCGACCCCCGGGCGAGAGACCCAGTACTTC. Translated: CASSQEMLATPGRETQYF.

J is TRBJ2-1 and V is TRBV5-8, with D tentatively TRBD1 (5 bases). V was clipped by 6 bases and J by 8 bases, with 15 bases between them. The germline V gene has CDR1 SGHTS and CDR2 YDEGEE. The CDR3 is 13 amino acids. DNA for the CDR3: TGTGCCAGCAACCAAGGGGCGGCGCATGAGCAGTTCTTC. It encodes CASNQGAAHEQFF.

The chain has TRBV7-3 and TRBJ1-2, with TRBD1 matching 9 bases. The ends lost 5 bases at V and 7 bases at J; junction bases unmatched: 11. There are 15 residues in the CDR3. Germline V CDR1 and CDR2: SGHTA, FQGTGA. The DNA of the CDR3 is TGTGCCAGCAGCCAACAGGGGGCTGGGGGGGGTGGCTACACCTTC. Translated, it gives CASSQQGAGGGGYTF.

The chain employs TRBV6-9 and TRBJ2-3, with D unclear. The germline V gene has CDR1 MNHGY and CDR2 SVAAGI. V lost 4 bases, J lost 4 bases, and 3 bases lay in between. The CDR3 is 11 amino acids. CDR3 bases: TGTGCCAGCAGTTTATCAGATACGCAGTATTTT. Amino acid sequence: CASSLSDTQYF.

This clone was picked up a small number of times. This chain connects TRBV15 to TRBJ2-1; a weak D match, TRBD1 (6 bases). Germline CDR1 is LNHNV and CDR2 is YYDKDF (reference sequence). V shed 2 bases and J shed 8 bases, with 13 bases lying between them. The CDR3 extends over 14 amino acids. The CDR3 DNA is TGTGCCACCAGCAGAAGCCAGGGGTACGATGAGCAGTTCTTC. It translates to CATSRSQGYDEQFF.

The chain links TRBV5-1 to TRBJ1-4; D is possibly TRBD1 (5 bases). Per germline, CDR1 SGHRS and CDR2 YFSETQ. The V end lost 4 bases, the J end lost 0 bases, and 7 bases lay between the germline ends. This CDR3 comprises 14 residues. CDR3 amino acids: CASSQGTTNEKLFF. For the CDR3, the DNA is TGCGCCAGCAGCCAGGGTACAACTAATGAAAAACTGTTTTTT.

This chain links TRBV29-1 with TRBJ1-1; D perhaps matches TRBD1 (6 bases). The CDR3 length is 10 residues. Germline values: CDR1 SQVTM, CDR2 ANQGSEA. V was clipped by 4 bases and J by 8 bases, with 8 bases between them. This chain's CDR3 is CSVVRGEAFF. DNA for the CDR3: TGCAGCGTTGTGAGGGGGGAAGCTTTCTTT.

The V gene is TRBV6-1, the J gene TRBJ2-1, with 12 positions matching TRBD2. Germline V gene sequence: CDR1 MNHNS, CDR2 SASEGT. CDR3 length: 15 amino acids. V shed 8 bases and J 6 bases; nucleotides not matched to a gene: 8. This chain's CDR3 is CASQGGTSGRNEQFF. The CDR3 DNA reads TGTGCCAGCCAGGGAGGGACTAGCGGGCGCAATGAGCAGTTCTTC.

V gene TRBV9 combines with J gene TRBJ2-6, with D perhaps TRBD2 (6 bases). Trimming took 0 bases from V and 1 from J, leaving 23 bases between them. The CDR3 consists of 21 residues. Germline assignment: CDR1 SGDLS and CDR2 YYNGEE. The CDR3 nucleotides are TGTGCCAGCAGCGTAGCGGATAGGAAACTTACTAGCAAGTCTGGGGCCAACGTCCTGACTTTC. Protein: CASSVADRKLTSKSGANVLTF.

The chain joins TRBV27 to TRBJ2-6; 7 bases are a match to TRBD1. V lost 6 bases, J lost 1 base, and 6 bases stayed unmatched. This CDR3 is 16 amino acids long. The V gene's germline CDR1 is MNHEY and CDR2 SMNVEV (reference sequence). CDR3: CASRDYRGSGANVLTF. The CDR3 coding sequence is TGTGCCAGCAGAGACTACAGGGGATCTGGGGCCAACGTCCTGACTTTC.

The V call is TRBV29-1, the J call TRBJ1-2; D is uncertain. Germline V gene sequence: CDR1 SQVTM, CDR2 ANQGSEA. Between the trimmed V and J ends, which lost 7 bases and 1 base, there was a span of 13 bases. The CDR3 is 13 amino acids. The CDR3, as DNA: TGCAGCGCCTCGAGGGATCATAACTATGGCTACACCTTC. It codes for CSASRDHNYGYTF.

Only a few counts were recorded for this clone. The chain links TRBV4-3 to TRBJ1-1; 8 nucleotides align to TRBD1. Germline CDR1 LGHNA, CDR2 YSLEER. The CDR3 totals 15 residues. V lost 1 base to trimming and J lost 1 base; unmatched junction nucleotides: 2. The chain's CDR3 is CASSQGGTGNTEAFF. The CDR3, as DNA: TGCGCCAGCAGCCAAGGGGGGACAGGGAACACTGAAGCTTTCTTT.